These 16 T cell receptor beta chains were sequenced from one sample in a study of blood T cell repertoires in COVID-19. TCRdb's table, derived via immunoSEQ multiplex PCR, lists solely in-frame clones and lacks some. Here the sample spans 180,000 or so clones, approximately 80% being singletons. Sequenced material: PBMCs or T cells enriched from blood (not recorded which). All receptors derive from a man aged 60 to 75 who had been exposed to COVID-19.

The chain employs TRBV28 and TRBJ2-3; TRBD2 matches 10 bases. J was trimmed by 3 bases and V by 4 bases; bases with no gene match: 13. The CDR3 covers 18 residues. Germline V lookup: CDR1 MDHEN, CDR2 SYDVKM. The CDR3 nucleotides are TGTGCCAGCAGTTCATACGATTTGGCTAGCGGGAGTACAGATACGCAGTATTTT. It yields the protein CASSSYDLASGSTDTQYF.

This CDR3 reads CASTDRALGYTF. CDR3 nucleotide sequence: TGTGCCAGTACGGACAGGGCTTTGGGCTACACCTTC. This chain uses TRBV19 with TRBJ1-2; 8 positions match TRBD1. Germline values: CDR1 LNHDA, CDR2 SQIVND (reference sequence). The CDR3 loop spans 12 amino acids. V shed 7 bases, J shed 8 bases, and the junction held 6 bases outside the gene matches.

This clone was found a few times. The chain couples TRBV19 to TRBJ1-2; D unresolved. There are 15 residues in the CDR3. CDR1 and CDR2 (germline): LNHDA, SQIVND (reference sequence). Trimming took 6 bases from V and 5 from J, leaving 19 bases between them. For the CDR3, the DNA is TGTGCCAGTAGCCTTCGCGGGCCCCAGGTTTATGGCTACACCTTC. It codes for CASSLRGPQVYGYTF.

This clone was seen just once. The V and J genes are TRBV12-3 or TRBV12-4 and TRBJ1-3, with D hard to call. Trimming pared 2 bases from V and 6 bases from J, leaving 5 bases between. The CDR3 has 12 amino acids. The CDR3 coding sequence is TGTGCCAGCAGTTTAAATCAAAACACCATATATTTT. Translating it yields CASSLNQNTIYF.

CDR3 in amino acids: CAWSVRSGLHEQYF. DNA for the CDR3: TGTGCCTGGAGTGTACGGTCAGGGCTCCACGAGCAGTACTTC. The chain recombines TRBV30 with TRBJ2-7, with D maybe TRBD1 (5 bases). The CDR3 runs to 14 residues. Trimming cost V 0 bases and J 5 bases, with 14 bases left between them. The germline V gene encodes CDR1 GTSNPN and CDR2 SVGIG (reference sequence). Together with reference TRBV30 and TRBJ2-7, the CDR3 gives the full variable domain: SQTIHQWPATLVQPVGSPLSLECTVEGTSNPNLYWYRQAAGRGLQLLFYSVGIGQISSEVPQNLSASRPQDRQFILSSKKLLLSDSGFYLCAWSVRSGLHEQYFGPGTRLTVT.

V is TRBV29-1 and J is TRBJ1-2; the D gene is possibly TRBD1 (6 bases). This CDR3 region has 11 residues. Deletions cut 6 bases from V and 5 bases from J, with 10 bases between. Germline CDR1 SQVTM, CDR2 ANQGSEA. The CDR3 sequence is CSVLGGYGYTF. As DNA, the CDR3 is TGCAGCGTGCTAGGGGGTTATGGCTACACCTTC.

The chain combines TRBV28 with TRBJ1-1; D unresolved. Germline loops: CDR1 MDHEN, CDR2 SYDVKM. This CDR3 has 15 residues. The V end was cut by 6 bases, the J end by 0 bases, with 14 bases between. The CDR3 loop is CASRLRGPMNTEAFF. The CDR3, as DNA: TGTGCCAGCAGGCTCCGTGGCCCCATGAACACTGAAGCTTTCTTT.

V is TRBV7-3 and J is TRBJ2-3, with 7 positions matching TRBD1. The germline V gene encodes CDR1 SGHTA and CDR2 FQGTGA. Trimming removed 5 bases from V and 3 bases from J; junction bases left unmatched: 5. This CDR3 has 14 residues. The CDR3 is CASSRQGITDTQYF. CDR3 coding DNA: TGTGCCAGCAGCCGACAGGGTATAACAGATACGCAGTATTTT.

The rearrangement links TRBV9 to TRBJ2-3, with TRBD2 as a possible D gene (5 bases). The CDR3 contains 15 residues. CDR1 is SGDLS and CDR2 is YYNGEE in the germline V gene. V lost 0 bases and J lost 4, with 12 bases in between. The CDR3 sequence is CASSVAGLGADTQYF. The DNA of the CDR3 is TGTGCCAGCAGCGTAGCGGGTCTCGGGGCAGATACGCAGTATTTT.

Regarding this clone: Distinct nucleotide sequences in the sample also encode this CDR3. The rearrangement links TRBV5-1 to TRBJ2-2; 9 positions match TRBD2. Trimming cost V 1 base and J 9 bases; bases outside gene matches: 7. Looked up from germline, CDR1 is SGHRS and CDR2 is YFSETQ. The length of the CDR3 is 15 residues. CDR3 in amino acids: CASSLRAGGPRELFF. Written as DNA, the CDR3 is TGCGCCAGCAGCTTGCGGGCGGGAGGGCCACGGGAGCTGTTTTTT. Full variable domain (outside the CDR3, taken from reference TRBV5-1 and TRBJ2-2): KAGVTQTPRYLIKTRGQQVTLSCSPISGHRSVSWYQQTPGQGLQFLFEYFSETQRNKGNFPGRFSGRQFSNSRSEMNVSTLELGDSALYLCASSLRAGGPRELFFGEGSRLTVL.

This clone turned up a few times. V usage is TRBV7-2 and J usage is TRBJ1-3; D remains ambiguous. The V end lost 2 bases, the J end lost 0 bases, and 11 bases lay between the germline ends. The CDR3 spans 16 residues. CDR1 SGHTA and CDR2 FQGNSA come from the germline V gene. This CDR3 reads CASSLPPQNSGNTIYF. CDR3 bases: TGTGCCAGCAGCTTACCCCCACAAAACTCTGGAAACACCATATATTTT.

V usage is TRBV27 and J usage is TRBJ1-5; D uncertain. The CDR3 loop spans 13 amino acids. Germline CDR1 reads MNHEY; CDR2 reads SMNVEV (reference sequence). V was trimmed by 6 bases and J by 4 bases, leaving 10 bases between them. The chain's CDR3 is CASRPTVNQPQHF. The CDR3 DNA reads TGTGCCAGCAGACCCACAGTGAATCAGCCCCAGCATTTT.

This clone was seen more than once but under ten times. The gene calls are TRBV29-1 and TRBJ1-1; TRBD1 might be the D (6 bases). Germline V gene sequence: CDR1 SQVTM, CDR2 ANQGSEA. This CDR3 is built from 14 residues. V was pared by 5 bases and J by 4 bases, with 17 bases between. CDR3 nucleotides: TGCAGCGTTAGCCTGGGGGCGGTAGGCACTGAAGCTTTCTTT. Translated: CSVSLGAVGTEAFF.

The chain carries TRBV9 and TRBJ2-5, with D possibly TRBD2 on 5 matching bases. From germline, CDR1 is SGDLS and CDR2 YYNGEE. The ends were cut back, 4 bases at V and 1 base at J, with 14 bases in the middle. This CDR3 is built from 15 residues. The DNA for the CDR3 is TGTGCCAGCAGCCGCGGCGAGCGGAGCCAAGAGACCCAGTACTTC. This gives the protein CASSRGERSQETQYF.

The rearrangement links TRBV10-1 to TRBJ1-6, with D maybe TRBD1 (6 bases). The CDR3 is made up of 13 amino acids. CDR1 WNHNN and CDR2 SYGVQD come from the germline V gene (reference sequence). The V end lost 5 bases, the J end lost 10 bases, and 12 bases lay between the germline ends. CDR3 nucleotides: TGCGCCAGCAGTATCGGGGGGGGCTCACCCCTCCACTTT. It yields the protein CASSIGGGSPLHF.

This clone has a handful of counts. CDR3 DNA sequence: TGTGCTAGTGGTTTGGTACTGGGAGGGGGGGCGAACACTGAAGCTTTCTTT. As protein: CASGLVLGGGANTEAFF. The chain recombines TRBV12-5 with TRBJ1-1; D possibly corresponds to TRBD1 (6 bases). CDR1 and CDR2 (germline): LGHNT, FRNRAP. V was pared by 0 bases and J by 1 base, with 15 bases between. The CDR3 has 17 amino acids.